This T cell receptor beta chain was captured in a study of beta chain features in type 1 diabetes. Study conclusions and caveats: Shortening that was moderate but significant affected the TCRB CDR3s of Type 1 diabetes patients in all four CD4+ subsets. PCR could preferentially amplify shorter templates, alike in patients and controls. Resolution of whether HLA type affects TCRB rearrangement was not achieved here.

This clone turned up a few times. Its antigen remains unidentified. Germline CDR1 and CDR2: MDHEN and SYDVKM. Trimming stripped 2 bases from V and 6 bases from J, with 8 bases between. The CDR3 has 13 amino acids. Sequencing targeted expressed TCRB transcripts, as all isolated RNA had been reverse transcribed. Around 3.57 million reads was the average for naive, central memory and regulatory T cell samples. The assay was immunoSEQ multiplex PCR, and TCRdb's table has in-frame clones only and misses some. The sample consists of about 900,000 clones, roughly 16% of them appearing once. The chain combines TRBV28 with TRBJ2-4; tentatively, D is TRBD1 (6 bases). The TCR originated in a woman aged 18-29 years in good health. Sequencing input: naive CD4+ T cells from blood. Here the CDR3 reads CASSLGTLNIQYF. As DNA, the CDR3 is TGTGCCAGCAGTTTAGGGACATTAAACATTCAGTACTTC. The full variable domain, its missing parts supplied by reference TRBV28 and TRBJ2-4, is DVKVTQSSRYLVKRTGEKVFLECVQDMDHENMFWYRQDPGLGLRLIYFSYDVKMKEKGDIPEGYSVSREKKERFSLILESASTNQTSMYLCASSLGTLNIQYFGAGTRLSVL.